This TCR beta chain appears in the sequencing data of a study of cytomegalovirus exposure and HLA in healthy donors. Remarks on this clone: Antigen unknown.

Germline V gives CDR1 MNHEY, CDR2 SMNVEV (reference sequence). With 10 bases clipped from V and 4 bases from J, the junction kept 6 bases outside the gene matches. The CDR3 has 13 amino acids. The study ran its PCR with 60 Vbeta and 13 Jbeta primers. Assay used: immunoSEQ multiplex PCR; TCRdb lists only in-frame clones, some missing. The sample has approximately 140,000 clones, approximately 80% seen once; the top ten hold roughly 1.2%. Findings and limits, study-wide: In a later analysis, an Asian-associated ancestry cluster reportedly showed fewer N-insertions than the approximately 670-donor mean.

Sample: PBMCs. This TCR was recovered from a girl aged 2 to 9 in good health and CMV-seronegative. The V call is TRBV27, the J call TRBJ1-4, with 7 bases identical to TRBD1. The DNA for the CDR3 is TGTGCCACTCGGGACAGAAATAATGAAAAACTGTTTTTT. Encoded protein: CATRDRNNEKLFF.